The 27 T cell receptor beta chains below were found in one sample sequenced in a study of blood T cell repertoires in COVID-19. Sequencing used immunoSEQ multiplex PCR; TCRdb keeps in-frame clones, though not all of them. The table lists about 170,000 clones, 80% to 90% of them singletons, with more than 14% in the top ten. Sequencing was carried out using peripheral blood. The receptor set was obtained from a woman aged 70-85 years with COVID-19, enrolled during active disease.

The chain uses TRBV7-8 and TRBJ1-1; TRBD1 matches 9 bases. After removal of 9 bases from V and 4 bases from J, the junction contained 6 bases not matched to a gene. Germline CDR1 and CDR2: SGHVS and FQNEAQ. This CDR3 is 13 amino acids long. The CDR3 DNA follows: TGTGCCAGTAGACGGGACAGGGCCACTGAAGCTTTCTTT. This encodes CASRRDRATEAFF.

The chain employs TRBV27 and TRBJ1-5; tentatively, D is TRBD1 (5 bases). CDR3 length: 15 residues. The V gene's germline CDR1 is MNHEY and CDR2 SMNVEV (reference sequence). Trimming pared 6 bases from V and 1 base from J, leaving 13 bases between. Here the CDR3 DNA reads TGTGCCAGCAGCCGGACAATTCTAAGCAATCAGCCCCAGCATTTT. It translates to CASSRTILSNQPQHF.

This chain joins TRBV28 and TRBJ1-2; D is possibly TRBD1 (5 bases). The CDR3 extends over 13 amino acids. Germline lookup yields CDR1 MDHEN and CDR2 SYDVKM. Between the trimmed V and J ends, which lost 4 bases and 7 bases, there was a span of 13 bases. CDR3 protein: CASSWTLHGGYTF. The CDR3 DNA is TGTGCCAGCAGTTGGACACTTCATGGTGGCTACACCTTC.

This clone was found a few times. The CDR3 loop is CASSRATGQGRRYTF. The CDR3 nucleotides read TGTGCCAGCAGCCGTGCTACGGGACAAGGGAGACGCTACACCTTC. V and J are TRBV7-8 and TRBJ1-2; weak D call: TRBD1 (6 bases). There are 15 residues in the CDR3. Germline lookup yields CDR1 SGHVS and CDR2 FQNEAQ. Deletions cut 5 bases from V and 9 bases from J, with 22 bases between.

The V gene is TRBV27, the J gene TRBJ2-2, with 9 bases lining up with TRBD1. The ends lost 5 bases at V and 0 bases at J; junction bases unmatched: 4. CDR3 length: 16 residues. The germline V gene has CDR1 MNHEY and CDR2 SMNVEV (reference sequence). The CDR3 region is CASSPHRGPNTGELFF. CDR3 nucleotides: TGTGCCAGCAGTCCCCACAGGGGGCCGAACACCGGGGAGCTGTTTTTT.

CDR3 protein: CASSLNRLDTEAFF. The CDR3 nucleotides are TGTGCCAGCAGCTTGAACAGGCTGGACACTGAAGCTTTCTTT. The chain links TRBV7-2 to TRBJ1-1, with a possible D match to TRBD1 (5 bases). Between the trimmed V and J ends, which lost 3 bases and 3 bases, there was a span of 11 bases. This CDR3 region has 14 residues. Germline assignment: CDR1 SGHTA and CDR2 FQGNSA.

In its sample, this clone was seen once. The chain is built from TRBV28 and TRBJ2-5; 13 bases are shared with TRBD2. Germline V gives CDR1 MDHEN, CDR2 SYDVKM. The CDR3 loop spans 18 amino acids. Germline trimming cut 5 bases from V and 4 bases from J; bases unmatched to any gene: 13. CDR3 loop: CASSPILAGGRWVETQYF. The DNA for the CDR3 is TGTGCCAGCAGTCCAATACTAGCGGGAGGGCGTTGGGTAGAGACCCAGTACTTC.

This clone was recorded a few times. This chain joins TRBV3-1 (or the pseudogene TRBV3-2) and TRBJ2-1; D gene ambiguous. This CDR3 is built from 11 residues. The V gene's germline CDR1 is LGHDT and CDR2 YNNKEL (reference sequence). Trimming took 3 bases from V and 7 from J, leaving 4 bases between them. CDR3 DNA sequence: TGTGCCAGCAGCCAGTTAAATGAGCAGTTCTTC. Its protein product is CASSQLNEQFF.

The rearrangement links TRBV6-4 to TRBJ1-2, with 8 bases fitting TRBD1. The germline CDR1 and CDR2 sequences are MRHNA and SNTAGT. V was pared by 7 bases and J by 4 bases, with 17 bases of the junction left unmatched. The length of the CDR3 is 17 residues. The DNA of the CDR3 is TGTGCCAGCACCGACCCAAGGACAGGGTCGGGGGTCTATGGCTACACCTTC. Its translation is CASTDPRTGSGVYGYTF.

This clone was seen once. The chain employs TRBV19 and TRBJ1-1; 8 bases line up with TRBD1. V shed 7 bases and J 3 bases; nucleotides not matched to a gene: 7. There are 14 residues in the CDR3. Germline V gives CDR1 LNHDA, CDR2 SQIVND (reference sequence). CDR3 protein: CASIPQGEDTEAFF. The CDR3 DNA sequence: TGTGCCAGTATTCCACAGGGGGAGGACACTGAAGCTTTCTTT.

The CDR3 sequence is CASSPMASSSGNTIYF. CDR3 nucleotides: TGTGCCAGCTCCCCGATGGCCTCAAGCTCTGGAAACACCATATATTTT. The V and J genes are TRBV18 and TRBJ1-3; no definite D call. V lost 6 bases to trimming and J lost 0 bases, with 15 bases between them. Germline V gives CDR1 KGHSH, CDR2 LQKENI. CDR3 length: 16 residues.

The count of this clone is one. The V and J genes are TRBV28 and TRBJ1-6; a possible D gene is TRBD1 (6 bases). Germline V CDR1 and CDR2: MDHEN, SYDVKM. The CDR3 is 19 residues long. Trimming removed 6 bases at V and 0 bases at J, with 21 bases between. CDR3 protein: CASSSRGAGVSSYNSPLHF. Here the CDR3 DNA reads TGTGCCAGCAGCTCTCGGGGGGCAGGGGTTAGCTCCTATAATTCACCCCTCCACTTT.

V is TRBV28 and J is TRBJ1-1, with TRBD1 matching over 8 bases. Trimming removed 5 bases from V and 5 bases from J; junction bases left unmatched: 10. The CDR3 spans 15 residues. Looked up from germline, CDR1 is MDHEN and CDR2 is SYDVKM. DNA of the CDR3: TGTGCCAGCAGTCTCGGGGGTCAGGGGGCGACTGAAGCTTTCTTT. Protein product: CASSLGGQGATEAFF.

This chain connects TRBV18 to TRBJ2-4, with TRBD1 matching over 7 bases. The CDR3 extends over 15 amino acids. With 6 bases clipped from V and 3 bases from J, the junction kept 8 bases outside the gene matches. Germline V gene sequence: CDR1 KGHSH, CDR2 LQKENI. CDR3 in amino acids: CASSPGQTIKNIQYF. Written as DNA, the CDR3 is TGTGCCAGCTCCCCGGGACAGACAATCAAAAACATTCAGTACTTC.

V gene TRBV28 combines with J gene TRBJ1-5, with 7 bases matching TRBD1. Germline-derived CDR1 and CDR2 are MDHEN and SYDVKM. The CDR3 has 15 amino acids. J gave up 4 bases and V 7 bases, and 10 bases lay outside the gene matches. In DNA, the CDR3 is TGTGCCAGCACCGAACTTACAGGGGCTAATCAGCCCCAGCATTTT. Protein product: CASTELTGANQPQHF.

This clone was seen more than once but under ten times. In DNA form, the CDR3 reads TGTGCCAGCAGCTTAGTGCAAGGCGGTTCGGAGACCCAGTACTTC. It codes for CASSLVQGGSETQYF. V is TRBV11-2 and J is TRBJ2-5; D call uncertain. The CDR3 is 15 residues long. The V gene's germline CDR1 is SGHAT and CDR2 FQNNGV. Trimming left V 1 base short and J 5 bases short, with 14 bases between.

V is TRBV11-2 and J is TRBJ2-1; TRBD2 matches at 8 bases. This CDR3 is 15 amino acids long. Germline assignment: CDR1 SGHAT and CDR2 FQNNGV. The V segment lost 6 bases and the J segment 4 bases; nucleotides outside the gene matches: 8. CDR3 coding DNA: TGTGCCAGCAGTTCGGGTAGCGGGGCGTACAATGAGCAGTTCTTC. Protein sequence: CASSSGSGAYNEQFF.

The J gene is TRBJ2-1, the V gene TRBV2; 16 nucleotides agree with TRBD2. J was trimmed by 5 bases and V by 6 bases; bases with no gene match: 7. There are 17 residues in the CDR3. CDR1 and CDR2 from the germline V gene are SNHLY and FYNNEI. The DNA of the CDR3 is TGTGCCAGCAGATATAAGGGGACTAGCGGGGGGGACAATGAGCAGTTCTTC. It codes for CASRYKGTSGGDNEQFF.

The genes are TRBV3-1 (or the pseudogene TRBV3-2) and TRBJ2-5; D is unresolved. Trimming took 0 bases from V and 3 from J, leaving 14 bases between them. Germline lookup yields CDR1 LGHDT and CDR2 YNNKEL (reference sequence). The CDR3 is made up of 16 amino acids. In DNA form, the CDR3 reads TGTGCCAGCAGCCAAGATTTTCGAGGTTTCGAAGAGACCCAGTACTTC. Its translation is CASSQDFRGFEETQYF.

V and J are TRBV28 and TRBJ1-4; D call uncertain. Germline V lookup: CDR1 MDHEN, CDR2 SYDVKM. CDR3 length equals 17 residues. V lost 5 bases and J lost 0, with 16 bases in between. The CDR3 sequence: CASSLRGEGPTNEKLFF. The CDR3 nucleotides are TGTGCCAGCAGTCTCCGCGGGGAGGGCCCAACTAATGAAAAACTGTTTTTT.

The rearrangement uses TRBV11-3 and TRBJ1-1, with D tentatively TRBD1 (5 bases). The CDR3 runs to 14 residues. Germline-derived CDR1 and CDR2 are SGHNT and YENEEA. Trimming cost V 5 bases and J 4 bases, with 14 bases left between them. In DNA, the CDR3 is TGTGCCAGCAGCCCCCGGCCGGGGGGCACTGAAGCTTTCTTT. The encoded protein is CASSPRPGGTEAFF.

The chain joins TRBV27 to TRBJ2-2; TRBD1 might be the D (6 bases). CDR1 and CDR2 (germline): MNHEY, SMNVEV (reference sequence). V lost 3 bases and J 8 bases, leaving 13 bases between the germline ends. This CDR3 is 14 amino acids long. DNA of the CDR3: TGTGCCAGCAGTTTGGGAACAGGGTGGGGGGAGCTGTTTTTT. Protein product: CASSLGTGWGELFF.

The rearrangement links TRBV9 to TRBJ1-4; 9 bases map to TRBD1. The trim removed 0 bases at V and 7 bases at J, leaving 4 bases unmatched. The CDR3 loop spans 15 amino acids. Looked up from germline, CDR1 is SGDLS and CDR2 is YYNGEE. The DNA of the CDR3 is TGTGCCAGCAGCGTAGGTCTGACAGGGGGTGAAAAACTGTTTTTT. This sequence encodes CASSVGLTGGEKLFF.

The chain uses TRBV29-1 and TRBJ2-4; 11 bases match TRBD1. The CDR3 loop spans 13 amino acids. The V gene end was trimmed by 8 bases and the J gene end by 7 bases; junction bases not matched to a gene: 7. CDR1 is SQVTM, CDR2 ANQGSEA, per germline. The CDR3 nucleotides are TGCAGCACTTCCCGGGACAGGGGGAACATTCAGTACTTC. This sequence encodes CSTSRDRGNIQYF.

This clone occurred many times. This chain joins TRBV13 and TRBJ1-1; D not certain. The CDR3 runs 13 residues. Germline V gene data show CDR1 as PRHDT and CDR2 as FYEKMQ (reference sequence). Between the trimmed V and J ends, which lost 1 base and 8 bases, there was a span of 11 bases. The DNA for the CDR3 is TGTGCCAGCAGCTTAGTCCGAGGAGGCGAAGCTTTCTTT. Translating gives CASSLVRGGEAFF.

This clone is a singleton in its sample. The chain uses TRBV20-1 and TRBJ1-5; no definite D call. V gave up 3 bases and J gave up 3 bases, with 9 bases separating them. The CDR3 has 13 residues. Per germline, CDR1 DFQATT and CDR2 SNEGSKA (reference sequence). The DNA of the CDR3 is TGCAGTGCTAGTGAACAGATCAATCAGCCCCAGCATTTT. Protein product: CSASEQINQPQHF.

This clone was seen more than once but under ten times. The rearrangement links TRBV2 to TRBJ1-5; maybe TRBD1 (5 bases). Trimming removed 11 bases at V and 6 bases at J, with 14 bases between. The CDR3 covers 12 residues. Germline loops: CDR1 SNHLY, CDR2 FYNNEI. CDR3 DNA: TGTGCCTCCCGGGGGGGAAGTCAGCCCCAGCATTTT. It is translated as CASRGGSQPQHF. Combining the CDR3 with reference TRBV2 and TRBJ1-5 gives the whole variable domain EPEVTQTPSHQVTQMGQEVILRCVPISNHLYFYWYRQILGQKVEFLVSFYNNEISEKSEIFDDQFSVERPDGSNFTLKIRSTKLEDSAMYFCASRGGSQPQHFGDGTRLSIL.